Listed below are T cell receptor beta chains from one sample, sequenced in a study of CD8 T cells in Susac syndrome. TCRdb analysed the immunoSEQ multiplex PCR reads with MiXCR anew, one entry per CDR3 protein. The sample yields 100,000 or so distinct CDR3 sequences, roughly 94% seen once. Sequenced input: CD4+ T cells from PBMCs. The receptors come from a human donor with Susac syndrome. The CDR3 runs from the conserved cysteine through the conserved F or W. A D gene is named only where the DNA matches it firmly. Only some rows state a clone size, as once, few, many or a class for expanded clones.

size: NA; D: TRBD2; J: TRBJ2-3; V: TRBV4-3; CDR3: CASSQDASGGSTDTQYF; DNA: TGCGCCAGCAGCCAAGATGCTAGCGGGGGATCCACAGATACGCAGTATTTT
size: NA; D: NA; J: TRBJ2-1; V: TRBV11-3; CDR3: CASSFSGGIGEQFF; DNA: TGTGCCAGCAGCTTCAGCGGAGGGATCGGTGAGCAGTTCTTC
size: NA; D: NA; J: TRBJ2-3; V: TRBV24-1; CDR3: CATQGINTDTQYF; DNA: TGTGCCACCCAGGGGATCAACACAGATACGCAGTATTTT
size: NA; D: NA; J: TRBJ1-2; V: TRBV23-1; CDR3: CASSQYGRGNRYGYTF; DNA: TGCGCCAGCAGTCAATACGGTCGGGGTAACCGCTATGGCTACACCTTC
size: NA; D: NA; J: TRBJ2-3; V: TRBV7-9; CDR3: CASSSPRAGDTQYF; DNA: TGTGCCAGCAGCTCCCCGAGGGCCGGGGATACGCAGTATTTT
size: NA; D: NA; J: TRBJ2-7; V: TRBV5-1; CDR3: CASSLGTSGSYEQYF; DNA: TGCGCCAGCAGCCTAGGGACAAGCGGTTCCTACGAGCAGTACTTC
size: NA; D: TRBD1; J: TRBJ1-6; V: TRBV28; CDR3: CASSSTGTGKKTLHF; DNA: TGTGCCAGCAGTTCCACCGGGACAGGGAAGAAAACCCTCCACTTT
size: NA; D: NA; J: TRBJ2-2; V: TRBV4-1; CDR3: CASSQEGEAGVNTGELFF; DNA: TGCGCCAGCAGCCAAGAAGGTGAGGCGGGCGTGAACACCGGGGAGCTGTTTTTT
size: NA; D: TRBD2; J: TRBJ2-1; V: TRBV28; CDR3: CASSLWASGEQFF; DNA: TGTGCCAGCAGTTTATGGGCTAGCGGGGAGCAGTTCTTC
size: NA; D: TRBD1; J: TRBJ2-1; V: TRBV20-1; CDR3: CSARDWKRTGSGNEQFF; DNA: TGCAGTGCTAGAGACTGGAAAAGGACAGGGTCCGGTAATGAGCAGTTCTTC
size: NA; D: NA; J: TRBJ2-3; V: TRBV30; CDR3: CAWSVGSGILDTQYF; DNA: TGTGCCTGGAGTGTAGGTTCCGGGATCCTCGATACGCAGTATTTT
size: few; D: TRBD1; J: TRBJ1-1; V: TRBV18; CDR3: CASSPRQGNTEAFF; DNA: TGTGCCAGCTCACCGAGACAGGGGAACACTGAAGCTTTCTTT
size: NA; D: NA; J: TRBJ2-2; V: TRBV2; CDR3: CASRGAVNTGELFF; DNA: TGTGCCAGCAGGGGGGCCGTAAACACCGGGGAGCTGTTTTTT
size: NA; D: TRBD1; J: TRBJ2-3; V: TRBV11-3; CDR3: CASSRDSLTDTQYF; DNA: TGTGCCAGCAGTCGGGACAGCCTCACAGATACGCAGTATTTT
size: NA; D: TRBD1; J: TRBJ1-2; V: TRBV29-1; CDR3: CSVNLGDSYGYTF; DNA: TGCAGCGTTAACCTAGGGGACAGCTATGGCTACACCTTC
size: NA; D: NA; J: TRBJ2-7; V: TRBV29-1; CDR3: CSVGGGALYEQYF; DNA: TGCAGCGTTGGTGGGGGTGCTCTCTACGAGCAGTACTTC
size: NA; D: NA; J: TRBJ2-2; V: TRBV6-1; CDR3: CASSSHTGVTNTGELFF; DNA: TGTGCCAGCAGCTCGCACACGGGGGTTACGAACACCGGGGAGCTGTTTTTT
size: NA; D: NA; J: TRBJ2-7; V: TRBV7-7; CDR3: CASSPSSSQGHEQYF; DNA: TGTGCCAGCAGCCCATCCTCGTCACAGGGCCACGAGCAGTACTTC
size: NA; D: TRBD1; J: TRBJ1-2; V: TRBV6-6; CDR3: CASSPGTGGGYTF; DNA: TGTGCCAGCAGTCCCGGGACAGGGGGTGGCTACACCTTC
size: NA; D: TRBD1; J: TRBJ2-4; V: TRBV30; CDR3: CAWTPLGQKNIQYF; DNA: TGTGCCTGGACCCCTTTGGGACAGAAAAACATTCAGTACTTC
size: few; D: NA; J: TRBJ2-5; V: TRBV14; CDR3: CASSQDSGGGPQETQYF; DNA: TGTGCCAGCAGCCAAGATAGCGGAGGGGGCCCCCAAGAGACCCAGTACTTC
size: NA; D: TRBD1; J: TRBJ2-7; V: TRBV5-6; CDR3: CASRSRDRVSYEQYF; DNA: TGTGCCAGCAGATCCCGGGACAGGGTTTCCTACGAGCAGTACTTC
size: NA; D: NA; J: TRBJ2-6; V: TRBV3-1; CDR3: CASSQISETNVLTF; DNA: TGTGCCAGCAGCCAAATTTCAGAGACCAACGTCCTGACTTTC
size: NA; D: TRBD2; J: TRBJ2-2; V: TRBV29-1; CDR3: CSVETGGAGTGELFF; DNA: TGCAGCGTAGAAACGGGGGGGGCTGGCACCGGGGAGCTGTTTTTT
size: once; D: NA; J: TRBJ1-1; V: TRBV28; CDR3: CASRTRRGAFF; DNA: TGTGCCAGCAGGACCAGGAGGGGAGCTTTCTTT
size: once; D: NA; J: TRBJ2-1; V: TRBV29-1; CDR3: CSGARGRAPYNEQFF; DNA: TGCAGCGGGGCCCGGGGCAGGGCACCCTACAATGAGCAGTTCTTC
size: NA; D: NA; J: TRBJ2-7; V: TRBV20-1; CDR3: CSARGEPSYEQYF; DNA: TGCAGTGCTAGGGGCGAACCTTCCTACGAGCAGTACTTC
size: NA; D: TRBD1; J: TRBJ1-6; V: TRBV4-3; CDR3: CASSQTQGADSPLHF; DNA: TGCGCCAGCAGCCAAACACAGGGGGCAGATTCACCCCTCCACTTT
size: NA; D: TRBD2; J: TRBJ2-7; V: TRBV4-1; CDR3: CASSAGTSGGYEQYF; DNA: TGCGCCAGCAGCGCCGGGACTAGCGGGGGCTACGAGCAGTACTTC
size: once; D: TRBD1; J: TRBJ2-2; V: TRBV7-8; CDR3: CASRVGTRGPTGELFF; DNA: TGTGCCAGCAGGGTGGGGACGAGGGGGCCGACGGGGGAGCTGTTTTTT
size: NA; D: NA; J: TRBJ1-5; V: TRBV12-3/TRBV12-4; CDR3: CASSLRREDQPQHF; DNA: TGTGCCAGCAGTTTAAGAAGGGAGGATCAGCCCCAGCATTTT
size: NA; D: NA; J: TRBJ2-7; V: TRBV11-2; CDR3: CASSLVTGTSSYEQYF; DNA: TGTGCCAGCAGCTTAGTCACAGGGACAAGCTCCTACGAGCAGTACTTC
size: NA; D: NA; J: TRBJ1-2; V: TRBV29-1; CDR3: CSAYRNIGYTF; DNA: TGCAGCGCATATCGAAACATCGGCTACACCTTC
size: NA; D: TRBD2; J: TRBJ2-2; V: TRBV6-2/TRBV6-3; CDR3: CASSYSTSGGPNTGELFF; DNA: TGTGCCAGCAGTTACTCGACTAGCGGGGGGCCAAACACCGGGGAGCTGTTTTTT
size: NA; D: NA; J: TRBJ1-1; V: TRBV6-2/TRBV6-3; CDR3: CASSYEEPWNTEAFF; DNA: TGTGCCAGCAGTTACGAGGAGCCCTGGAATACTGAAGCTTTCTTT
size: NA; D: TRBD1; J: TRBJ1-2; V: TRBV30; CDR3: CAWSLNRGNYGYTF; DNA: TGTGCCTGGAGTCTAAACAGGGGGAACTATGGCTACACCTTC
size: NA; D: TRBD2; J: TRBJ2-3; V: TRBV6-2/TRBV6-3; CDR3: CASTSSGGVTDTQYF; DNA: TGTGCCAGCACCTCAAGCGGGGGGGTGACAGATACGCAGTATTTT
size: NA; D: NA; J: TRBJ1-1; V: TRBV25-1; CDR3: CASSESDRWNTEAFF; DNA: TGTGCCAGCAGTGAATCCGACAGGTGGAACACTGAAGCTTTCTTT
size: NA; D: NA; J: TRBJ2-5; V: TRBV18; CDR3: CASSPDETQYF; DNA: TGTGCCAGCTCCCCTGATGAGACCCAGTACTTC
size: NA; D: NA; J: TRBJ1-1; V: TRBV6-1; CDR3: CASSVWRDTEAFF; DNA: TGTGCCAGCAGTGTTTGGAGGGACACTGAAGCTTTCTTT
size: NA; D: TRBD2; J: TRBJ2-3; V: TRBV6-5; CDR3: CASSLFLAGGGLHTYF; DNA: TGTGCCAGCAGTTTATTTCTAGCCGGGGGGGGCCTACACACCTATTTT
size: once; D: NA; J: TRBJ2-2; V: TRBV30; CDR3: CAWIGKDANTGELFF; DNA: TGTGCCTGGATTGGGAAAGATGCGAACACCGGGGAGCTGTTTTTT
size: NA; D: TRBD1; J: TRBJ1-2; V: TRBV24-1; CDR3: CAARRGQGYGYTF; DNA: TGTGCCGCTCGTCGGGGACAGGGATATGGCTACACCTTC
size: NA; D: TRBD1; J: TRBJ1-1; V: TRBV6-5; CDR3: CASNRQGQAFF; DNA: TGTGCCAGCAACCGACAGGGTCAAGCTTTCTTT
size: NA; D: TRBD1; J: TRBJ1-1; V: TRBV27; CDR3: CASAGTVDLNTEAFF; DNA: TGTGCCAGCGCCGGGACAGTCGACTTGAACACTGAAGCTTTCTTT
size: NA; D: TRBD1; J: TRBJ2-5; V: TRBV5-1; CDR3: CASSLAQGPETQYF; DNA: TGCGCCAGCAGCTTGGCACAGGGGCCAGAGACCCAGTACTTC
size: NA; D: NA; J: TRBJ2-7; V: TRBV5-1; CDR3: CASSLAGTAVGQYF; DNA: TGCGCCAGCAGCTTGGCAGGGACGGCTGTCGGGCAGTACTTC